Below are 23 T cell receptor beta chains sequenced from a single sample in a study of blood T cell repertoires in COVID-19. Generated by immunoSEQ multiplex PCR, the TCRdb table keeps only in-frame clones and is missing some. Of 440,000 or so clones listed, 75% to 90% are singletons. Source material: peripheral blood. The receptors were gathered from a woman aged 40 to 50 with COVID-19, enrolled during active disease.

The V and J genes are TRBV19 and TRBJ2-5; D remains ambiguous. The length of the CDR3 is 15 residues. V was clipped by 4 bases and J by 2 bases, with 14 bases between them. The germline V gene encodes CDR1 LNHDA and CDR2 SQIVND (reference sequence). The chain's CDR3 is CASSTLRWLQETQYF. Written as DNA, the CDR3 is TGTGCCAGTAGTACCCTACGTTGGTTACAAGAGACCCAGTACTTC.

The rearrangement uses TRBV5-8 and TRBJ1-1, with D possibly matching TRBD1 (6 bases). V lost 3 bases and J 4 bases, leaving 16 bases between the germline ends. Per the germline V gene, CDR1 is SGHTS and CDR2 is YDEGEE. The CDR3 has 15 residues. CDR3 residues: CASSSGGGLITEAFF. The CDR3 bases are TGTGCCAGCAGCTCCGGCGGGGGGCTTATCACTGAAGCTTTCTTT.

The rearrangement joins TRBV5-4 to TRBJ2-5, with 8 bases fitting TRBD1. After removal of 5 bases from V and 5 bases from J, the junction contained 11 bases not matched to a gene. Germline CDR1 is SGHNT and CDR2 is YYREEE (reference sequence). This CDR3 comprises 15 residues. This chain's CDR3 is CASSMGQVMKETQYF. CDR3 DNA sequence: TGTGCCAGCAGTATGGGACAGGTGATGAAGGAGACCCAGTACTTC.

The chain's CDR3 is CAWSVISGRAYEQYF. CDR3 coding DNA: TGTGCCTGGAGTGTGATTAGCGGGAGAGCCTACGAGCAGTACTTC. The rearrangement uses TRBV30 and TRBJ2-7; TRBD2 matches at 9 bases. Germline values: CDR1 GTSNPN, CDR2 SVGIG (reference sequence). The V and J ends lost 0 bases and 2 bases, in that order; junction bases with no gene match: 5. This CDR3 spans 15 amino acids.

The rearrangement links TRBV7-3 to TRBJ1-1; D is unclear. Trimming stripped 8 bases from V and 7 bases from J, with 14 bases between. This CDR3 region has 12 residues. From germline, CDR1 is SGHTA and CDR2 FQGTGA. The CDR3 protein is CASSRPRGEAFF. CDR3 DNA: TGTGCCAGCTCGAGGCCACGGGGTGAAGCTTTCTTT.

CDR3 residues: CASSEVLGRNSPLHF. CDR3 sequence (DNA): TGTGCCAGCAGTGAAGTCTTGGGGCGAAATTCACCCCTCCACTTT. This chain links TRBV6-4 with TRBJ1-6; TRBD1 is a possible D gene (5 bases). The CDR3 covers 15 residues. Trimming took 3 bases from V and 7 from J, leaving 13 bases between them. Germline V CDR1 and CDR2: MRHNA, SNTAGT.

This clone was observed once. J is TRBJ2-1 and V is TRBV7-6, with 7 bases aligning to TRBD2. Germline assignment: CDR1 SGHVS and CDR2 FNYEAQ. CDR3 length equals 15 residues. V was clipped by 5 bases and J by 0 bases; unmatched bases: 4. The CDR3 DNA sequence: TGTGCCAGCAGCCGGACTAGTAGCTCCTACAATGAGCAGTTCTTC. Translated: CASSRTSSSYNEQFF.

CDR3 sequence reads: CASSQDPRGRTSTEAFF. The CDR3 bases are TGCGCCAGCAGCCAAGATCCAAGGGGCAGGACTAGCACTGAAGCTTTCTTT. This chain uses TRBV4-3 with TRBJ1-1; D possibly corresponds to TRBD1 (5 bases). V dropped 0 bases and J dropped 4 bases, with 18 bases sitting between them. Looked up from germline, CDR1 is LGHNA and CDR2 is YSLEER. This CDR3 comprises 17 residues.

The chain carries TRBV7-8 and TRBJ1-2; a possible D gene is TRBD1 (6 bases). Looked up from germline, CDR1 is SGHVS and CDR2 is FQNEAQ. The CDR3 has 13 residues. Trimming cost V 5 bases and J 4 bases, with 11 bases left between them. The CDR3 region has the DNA TGTGCCAGCAGCGGTCAAGGGGGCTATGGCTACACCTTC. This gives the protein CASSGQGGYGYTF.

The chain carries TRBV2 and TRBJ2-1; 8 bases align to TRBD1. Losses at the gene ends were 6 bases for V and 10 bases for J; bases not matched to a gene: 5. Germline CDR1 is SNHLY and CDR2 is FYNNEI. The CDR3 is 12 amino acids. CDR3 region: CASRDRVGEQFF. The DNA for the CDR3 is TGTGCCAGCAGGGACAGGGTTGGAGAGCAGTTCTTC.

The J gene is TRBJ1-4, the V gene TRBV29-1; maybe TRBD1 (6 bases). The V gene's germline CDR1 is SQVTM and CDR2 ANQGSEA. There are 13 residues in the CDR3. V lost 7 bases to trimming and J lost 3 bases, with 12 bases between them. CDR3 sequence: CSAGDTSNEKLFF. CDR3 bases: TGCAGCGCAGGGGACACTTCTAATGAAAAACTGTTTTTT. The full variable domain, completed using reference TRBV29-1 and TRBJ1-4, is SAVISQKPSRDICQRGTSLTIQCQVDSQVTMMFWYRQQPGQSLTLIATANQGSEATYESGFVIDKFPISRPNLTFSTLTVSNMSPEDSSIYLCSAGDTSNEKLFFGSGTQLSVL.

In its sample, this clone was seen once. The CDR3 DNA reads as TGTGCCAGCAGTTTAAATGGGGCCAGGGGCTACACCTTC. Its translation is CASSLNGARGYTF. This chain links TRBV28 with TRBJ1-2; D might be TRBD1 (5 bases). V was clipped by 2 bases and J by 8 bases, with 12 bases between them. From germline, CDR1 is MDHEN and CDR2 SYDVKM. The CDR3 sequence is 13 residues long.

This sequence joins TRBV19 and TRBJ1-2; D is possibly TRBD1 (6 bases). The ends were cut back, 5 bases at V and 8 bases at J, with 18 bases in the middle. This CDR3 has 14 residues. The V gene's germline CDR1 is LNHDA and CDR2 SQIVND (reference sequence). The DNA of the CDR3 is TGTGCCAGTAGTGCTTCGGGGGGGCCTGGGGGCTACACCTTC. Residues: CASSASGGPGGYTF.

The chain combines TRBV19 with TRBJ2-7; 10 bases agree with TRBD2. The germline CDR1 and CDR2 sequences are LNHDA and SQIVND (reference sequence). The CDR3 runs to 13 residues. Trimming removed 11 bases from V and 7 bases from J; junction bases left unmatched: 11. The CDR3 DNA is TGTGCCTCCGCCGGGACTAGCGTTGGGGAGCAGTACTTC. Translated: CASAGTSVGEQYF.

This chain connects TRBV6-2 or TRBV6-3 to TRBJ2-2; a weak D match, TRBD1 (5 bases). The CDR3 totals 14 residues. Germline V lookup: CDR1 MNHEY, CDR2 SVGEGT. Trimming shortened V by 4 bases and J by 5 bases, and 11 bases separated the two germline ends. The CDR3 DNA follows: TGTGCCAGCAGTTCAGTCAGGGTTACCGGGGAGCTGTTTTTT. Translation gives CASSSVRVTGELFF.

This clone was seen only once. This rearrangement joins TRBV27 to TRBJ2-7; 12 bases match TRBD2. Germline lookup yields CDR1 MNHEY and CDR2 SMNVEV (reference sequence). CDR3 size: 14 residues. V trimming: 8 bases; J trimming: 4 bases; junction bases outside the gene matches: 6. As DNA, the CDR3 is TGTGCCAGCGGTCTAGCGGGAGGGACTTACGAGCAGTACTTC. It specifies CASGLAGGTYEQYF.

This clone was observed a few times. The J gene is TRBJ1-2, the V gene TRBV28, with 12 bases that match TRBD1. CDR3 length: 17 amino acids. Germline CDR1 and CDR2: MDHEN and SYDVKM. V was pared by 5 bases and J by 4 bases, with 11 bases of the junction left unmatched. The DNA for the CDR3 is TGTGCCAGCAGTGGGACAGGGGGCGGCCGATCGGGCTATGGCTACACCTTC. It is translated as CASSGTGGGRSGYGYTF.

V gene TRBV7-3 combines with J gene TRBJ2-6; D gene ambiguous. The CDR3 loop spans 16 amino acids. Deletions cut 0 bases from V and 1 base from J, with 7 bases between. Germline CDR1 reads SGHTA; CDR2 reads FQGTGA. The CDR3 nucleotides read TGTGCCAGCAGCTTAACTAGAGATTCTGGGGCCAACGTCCTGACTTTC. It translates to CASSLTRDSGANVLTF.

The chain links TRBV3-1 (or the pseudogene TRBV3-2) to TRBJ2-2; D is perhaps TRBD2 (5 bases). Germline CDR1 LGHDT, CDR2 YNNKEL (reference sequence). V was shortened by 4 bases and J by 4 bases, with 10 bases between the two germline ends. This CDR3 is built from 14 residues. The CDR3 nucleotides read TGTGCCAGCAGCCCCGGGATTTTCACCGGGGAGCTGTTTTTT. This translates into CASSPGIFTGELFF.

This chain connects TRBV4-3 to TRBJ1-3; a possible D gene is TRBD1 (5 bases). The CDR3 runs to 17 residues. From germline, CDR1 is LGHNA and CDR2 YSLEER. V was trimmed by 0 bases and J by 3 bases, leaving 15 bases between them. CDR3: CASSQDLGGGGGNTIYF. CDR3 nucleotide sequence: TGCGCCAGCAGCCAAGATCTGGGGGGTGGAGGTGGAAACACCATATATTTT.

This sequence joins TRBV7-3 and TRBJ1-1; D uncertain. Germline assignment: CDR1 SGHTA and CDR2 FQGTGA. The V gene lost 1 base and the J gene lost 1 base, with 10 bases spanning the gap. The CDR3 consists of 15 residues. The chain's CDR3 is CASSLSLAGNTEAFF. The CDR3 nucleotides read TGTGCCAGCAGCTTAAGTCTGGCGGGGAACACTGAAGCTTTCTTT.

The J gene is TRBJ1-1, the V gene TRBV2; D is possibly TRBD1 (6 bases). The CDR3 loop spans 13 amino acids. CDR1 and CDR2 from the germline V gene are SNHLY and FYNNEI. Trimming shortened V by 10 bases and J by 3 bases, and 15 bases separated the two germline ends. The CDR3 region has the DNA TGTGCCACGACCTCCAACAGGGACACTGAAGCTTTCTTT. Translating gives CATTSNRDTEAFF.

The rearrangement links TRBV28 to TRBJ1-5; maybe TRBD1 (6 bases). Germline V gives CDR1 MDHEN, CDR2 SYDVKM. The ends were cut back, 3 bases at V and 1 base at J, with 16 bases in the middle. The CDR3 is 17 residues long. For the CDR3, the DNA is TGTGCCAGCAGTTTGATCGACAGGCGTTCCAGCAATCAGCCCCAGCATTTT. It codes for CASSLIDRRSSNQPQHF. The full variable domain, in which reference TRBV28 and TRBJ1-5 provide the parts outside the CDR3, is DVKVTQSSRYLVKRTGEKVFLECVQDMDHENMFWYRQDPGLGLRLIYFSYDVKMKEKGDIPEGYSVSREKKERFSLILESASTNQTSMYLCASSLIDRRSSNQPQHFGDGTRLSIL.